The 3 T cell receptor beta chains listed next were all sequenced from one sample in a study of cytomegalovirus exposure and HLA in healthy donors. Measured with immunoSEQ multiplex PCR; TCRdb has only the in-frame clones, and not every one. The data show around 130,000 clones, with 89% seen just once and approximately 3.5% held by the top ten. Sequencing was performed on PBMCs. These receptors were taken from a young man in good health and CMV-seronegative.

The V and J genes are TRBV20-1 and TRBJ1-5; D unclear. This CDR3 region has 11 residues. The germline CDR1 and CDR2 sequences are DFQATT and SNEGSKA (reference sequence). The V and J ends lost 0 bases and 6 bases respectively, with 3 bases between them. CDR3 sequence: CSARDGQPQHF. DNA for the CDR3: TGCAGTGCTAGAGACGGTCAGCCCCAGCATTTT.

The chain links TRBV19 to TRBJ1-5; possibly TRBD1 for D (5 bases). The V gene lost 1 base and the J gene lost 5 bases, with 12 bases spanning the gap. Germline CDR1 and CDR2: LNHDA and SQIVND (reference sequence). The CDR3 extends over 15 amino acids. The CDR3 reads CASSIVRQPDQPQHF. As DNA, the CDR3 is TGTGCCAGTAGTATAGTTCGACAGCCCGATCAGCCCCAGCATTTT.

The J gene is TRBJ2-1, the V gene TRBV4-1, with TRBD2 identical over 11 bases. The CDR3 has 16 residues. Germline CDR1 MGHRA, CDR2 YSYEKL. The J segment lost 7 bases and the V segment lost 5 bases, leaving 10 bases of the junction unmatched. CDR3 nucleotide sequence: TGCGCCAGCAGCTTCACCGGACTAGCGGGTCGGAATGAGCAGTTCTTC. Encoded protein: CASSFTGLAGRNEQFF.